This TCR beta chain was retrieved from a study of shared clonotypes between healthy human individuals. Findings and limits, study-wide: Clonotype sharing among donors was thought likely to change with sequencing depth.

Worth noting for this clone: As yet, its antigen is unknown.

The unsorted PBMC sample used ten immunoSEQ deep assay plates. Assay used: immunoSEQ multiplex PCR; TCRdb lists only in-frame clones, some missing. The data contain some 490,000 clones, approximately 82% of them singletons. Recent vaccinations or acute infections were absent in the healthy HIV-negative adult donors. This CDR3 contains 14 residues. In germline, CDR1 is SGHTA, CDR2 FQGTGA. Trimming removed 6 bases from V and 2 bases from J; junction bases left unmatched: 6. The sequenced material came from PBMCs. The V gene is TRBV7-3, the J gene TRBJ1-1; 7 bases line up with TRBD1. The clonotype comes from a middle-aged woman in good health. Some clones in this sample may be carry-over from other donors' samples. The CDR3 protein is CASSLGQANTEAFF. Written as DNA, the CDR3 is TGTGCCAGCAGTCTTGGACAGGCAAACACTGAAGCTTTCTTT.